This TCR beta chain was identified in a study of T cells in Graves' hyperthyroidism and ophthalmopathy. The TCR beta CDR3 regions underwent amplification using RNA transcripts as the source. First-round RT-PCR with HTBI primers amplified the TCR CDR3 region. TCRdb fed the multiplex PCR reads into MiXCR, producing one record per CDR3 protein. The repertoire holds roughly 250,000 distinct CDR3 sequences, with 22% as singletons. The CDR3 totals 13 residues. J lost 5 bases, V lost 6 bases, and 4 bases had no gene match. Germline V gives CDR1 MGHDK, CDR2 SYGVNS. The chain employs TRBV25-1 and TRBJ2-3, with 8 bases aligning to TRBD1. The clonotype was recovered from a man aged 25 to 40 with Graves' ophthalmopathy. The material sequenced was blood. CDR3 amino acids: CASSTGGKDTQYF. CDR3 DNA: TGTGCCAGCAGCACAGGGGGTAAAGATACGCAGTATTTT.